Sequencing of this TCR beta chain was carried out in a study of T cell responses to AZD1222 COVID-19 vaccine. Study-wide results and caveats: Repertoires were obtained solely post-peak T cell response. Within unmutated variant regions lay the reported targets of nearly half of spike-specific TCRs.

Here immunoSEQ multiplex PCR was the method, and the copy in TCRdb shows in-frame clones only, minus some. In the table there are roughly 150,000 clones, roughly nine tenths of which are singletons. A word on this clone: Its antigen is unknown.

V lost 4 bases and J lost 2; bases outside the gene matches: 5. Germline V gene data show CDR1 as SGHTA and CDR2 as FQGNSA. This CDR3 region has 16 residues. Here the sequenced sample was peripheral blood, taken on day 0 of AZD1222 vaccination. The chain is built from TRBV7-2 and TRBJ2-1; the match to TRBD2 covers 10 bases. The receptor was derived from an adult in good health. For the CDR3, the DNA is TGTGCCAGCAGCTCTAGCGGGAGTAGGACCTACAATGAGCAGTTCTTC. Translating it yields CASSSSGSRTYNEQFF.